A single T cell receptor beta chain is shown here with its context. This clonotype was recorded many times. Its target antigen remains unknown. The sample holds no much larger clone one base away, and base qualities are not on file. In the ophthalmopathy patients, disease was moderately to severely active, with a Clinical Activity Score of 3 or more, a NOSPECS grade of 4 or more, and a duration of less than 3 months. Any patient with an uncontrolled infection, another autoimmune disease, pregnancy or lactation was excluded. Diagnoses were established on the basis of clinical symptoms, serum thyroxine and TRAb, thyroid ultrasound, and orbital computed tomography. PBMCs were isolated from about 9.1 ml of fresh peripheral blood by Ficoll-Paque density gradient centrifugation. Total RNA was extracted with Trizol reagent, and quality was checked on an Agilent 2100 Bioanalyzer. The cysteine opens and the phenylalanine closes a CDR3 of 16 amino acids. Only the CDR3 part of the read is kept: 48 bases, read in frame from the first base. The trim is 2 bases for V and 5 bases for J, with a gap of 18 bases between the germline ends. Via the germline V gene, CDR1 is MDHEN and CDR2 SYDVKM.

The TCR beta CDR3 regions were amplified from RNA transcripts. The first round of RT-PCR for the TCR CDR3 was performed with the HTBI primer set and the Qiagen OneStep RT-PCR kit. A second multiplex PCR round built the libraries, followed by size selection and purification. The libraries were sequenced on an Illumina HiSeq2000 using paired-end 100 bp reads. From the authors' description of their analysis: SOAPnuke was used to process the raw data, removing reads that contained adapters or uncalled bases, had a mean Phred below 15, or lacked an exact match to the constant primer or identifier. COPE v1.2.5 was used to merge high-quality paired reads, and clonotypes were defined as unique nucleotide sequences. MiTCR v1.1 was used to align clonotypes to the IMGT TRBV, TRBD and TRBJ reference segments. The analysis was restricted to V-J combinations with a frequency above 0.0001, which together covered over 99% of the repertoires. The TCS score was defined as F50 (clonal expansion) divided by E x V (chaos), with BLOSUM62-based TCRdist calculated between CDR3 peptides within each V-J. Welch's t-statistics and random forest reduced 500 to 650 V-J features to about 12, which were used in a naive Bayes classifier (R e1071). TCRdb reprocessing: public reads trimmed at Q25 with fastp, clones called with MiXCR, in-frame beta chains kept. Each CDR3 protein gets just one entry, which takes the most common genes and DNA from the rows behind it. The V and J calls were not made by the authors but by TCRdb's processing. For this sample the table gives around 400,000 distinct CDR3 sequences, of which approximately 16% were detected only once. The top ten clones comprise around 20% of the sample.

The sample belongs to a study of T cells in Graves' hyperthyroidism and ophthalmopathy (dated by TCRdb to the late 2010s). Background for the entire study: Peripheral blood was collected at initial diagnosis, before any treatment. The approximately 90 discovery patients were divided at random into training and test sets in a 7:3 ratio. In more than 5 Graves' hyperthyroidism patients, the study also compared T-cell repertoires from thyroid tissue with T-cell repertoires from blood. According to the paper, TCR Vbeta CDR3 sequencing was carried out on 135 peripheral blood samples, which came from 40 to 45 ophthalmopathy, approximately 78 hyperthyroidism and some 17 progressor patients. To identify distinguishing TCR V-J signatures, a discovery cohort of 100 or so patients was used, comprising 40 to 45 with Graves' ophthalmopathy and roughly 60 with stable Graves' hyperthyroidism. Prospective prediction of ophthalmopathy was tested in an independent validation cohort consisting of about 20 hyperthyroidism patients and some 16 patients who later progressed to ophthalmopathy. Once sampling was done, hyperthyroidism patients were given methimazole at a starting dose of 30 mg daily, whereas ophthalmopathy patients were given high-dose intravenous methylprednisolone. The research as a whole found: Blood samples also contained most of the expanded thyroid clonotypes (frequency above 0.001), which suggests that blood repertoires may reflect thyroid immune responses. A 13 V-J signature model separated ophthalmopathy from stable hyperthyroidism, with approximately 87% sensitivity and around 84% specificity in cross-validation and 80%/75% in testing. No statistical method was used to fix the sample size in advance, and group allocation was not hidden from the investigators. In validation, progression to ophthalmopathy was predicted by the model with about 70% sensitivity and around 76% specificity, a median of approximately 6.5 months before onset.

The sequenced sample was blood. The chain couples TRBV28 to TRBJ1-1; TRBD1 is a weak D gene call, 6 bases matching. This clonotype was sampled from a woman aged 55-69 years with Graves' ophthalmopathy. CDR3 protein: CASSLGRMGARTEAFF. The nucleotides are TGTGCCAGCAGTTTAGGTCGCATGGGGGCGCGGACTGAAGCTTTCTTT.